Described below is a single T cell receptor (beta chain) sequence and its context. Source study methods: The assay estimated nucleated cells by amplifying reference gene primers. Libraries were prepared by immunoSEQ multiplex PCR; TCRdb keeps only in-frame clonotypes and omits some of them. V, J and clone size derive from that table, while D and trimming were established from the DNA sequence. The table shows around 67,000 clones, with about 93% occurring only once. The sample belongs to a study of blood T cell repertoires in COVID-19. Germline V gives CDR1 MRHNA, CDR2 SNTAGT. The junction had 7 bases not matched to a gene; V was cut back by 6 bases and J by 4 bases. The CDR3 loop spans 15 amino acids.

The sample comprised peripheral blood. The sequence derives from a human donor in a cohort sampled during active COVID-19. The rearrangement uses TRBV6-4 and TRBJ1-2; 11 nucleotides line up with TRBD1. The CDR3 loop is CASSPQGQGGYGYTF. CDR3 coding DNA: TGTGCCAGCAGCCCACAGGGACAGGGGGGCTATGGCTACACCTTC.